This TCR beta chain was documented in a study of cytomegalovirus exposure and HLA in healthy donors. The PCR contained 60 Vbeta and 13 Jbeta primers. Assay: immunoSEQ multiplex PCR; the TCRdb copy retains only in-frame clones and omits some. Seen here are approximately 140,000 clones, around 80% observed once, and the top ten hold approximately 1.5%. This clone was seen a few times. The length of the CDR3 is 16 residues. The V gene lost 0 bases and the J gene lost 0 bases, with 10 bases spanning the gap. From germline, CDR1 is SGHDT and CDR2 YYEEEE. The TCR sequence derives from a woman aged 18-29 years in good health and CMV-seronegative. This chain connects TRBV5-6 to TRBJ2-1; D call uncertain. The specimen was PBMCs. The CDR3 protein is CASSLDLASSYNEQFF. Written as DNA, the CDR3 is TGTGCCAGCAGCTTGGATTTAGCCAGCTCCTACAATGAGCAGTTCTTC.